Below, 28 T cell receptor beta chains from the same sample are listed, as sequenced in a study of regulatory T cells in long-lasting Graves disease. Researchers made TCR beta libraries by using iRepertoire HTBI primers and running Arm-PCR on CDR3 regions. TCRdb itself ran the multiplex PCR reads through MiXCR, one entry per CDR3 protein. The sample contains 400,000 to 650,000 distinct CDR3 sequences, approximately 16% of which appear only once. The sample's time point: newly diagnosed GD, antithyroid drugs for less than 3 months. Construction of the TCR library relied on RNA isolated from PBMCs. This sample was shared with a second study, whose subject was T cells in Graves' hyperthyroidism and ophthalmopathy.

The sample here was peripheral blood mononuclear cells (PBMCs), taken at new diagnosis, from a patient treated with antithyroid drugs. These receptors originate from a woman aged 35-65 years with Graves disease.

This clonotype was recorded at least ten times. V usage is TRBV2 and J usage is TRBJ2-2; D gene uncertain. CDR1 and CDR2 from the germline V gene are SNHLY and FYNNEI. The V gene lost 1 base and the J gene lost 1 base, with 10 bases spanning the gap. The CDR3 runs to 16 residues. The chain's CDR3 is CASSEDMLGNTGELFF. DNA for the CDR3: TGTGCCAGCAGTGAAGACATGTTGGGGAACACCGGGGAGCTGTTTTTT.

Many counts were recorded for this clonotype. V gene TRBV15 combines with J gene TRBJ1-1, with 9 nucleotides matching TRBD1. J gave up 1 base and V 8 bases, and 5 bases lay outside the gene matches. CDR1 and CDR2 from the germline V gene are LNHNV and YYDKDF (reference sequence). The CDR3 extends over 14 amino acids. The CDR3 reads CATATDRGNTEAFF. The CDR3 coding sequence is TGTGCCACCGCGACGGACAGGGGGAACACTGAAGCTTTCTTT.

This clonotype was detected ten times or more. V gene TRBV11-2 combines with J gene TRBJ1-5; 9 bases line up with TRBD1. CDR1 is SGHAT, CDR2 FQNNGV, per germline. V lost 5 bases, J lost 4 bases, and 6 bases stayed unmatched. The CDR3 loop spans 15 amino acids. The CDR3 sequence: CASSPGTGINQPQHF. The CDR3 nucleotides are TGTGCCAGCAGCCCCGGGACAGGGATTAATCAGCCCCAGCATTTT.

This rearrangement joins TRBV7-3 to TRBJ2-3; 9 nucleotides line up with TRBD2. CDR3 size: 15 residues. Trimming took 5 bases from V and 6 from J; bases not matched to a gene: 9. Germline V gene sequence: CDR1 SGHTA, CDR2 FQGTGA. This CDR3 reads CASSPGLASLDTQYF. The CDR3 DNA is TGTGCCAGCAGCCCCGGACTAGCGTCGCTCGATACGCAGTATTTT.

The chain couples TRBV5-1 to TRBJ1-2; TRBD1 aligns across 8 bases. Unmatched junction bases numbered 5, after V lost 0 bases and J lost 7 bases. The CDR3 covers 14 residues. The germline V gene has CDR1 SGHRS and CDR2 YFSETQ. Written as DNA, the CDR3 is TGCGCCAGCAGCTTGGAGGCAGGGGGCCGTGGCTACACCTTC. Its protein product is CASSLEAGGRGYTF.

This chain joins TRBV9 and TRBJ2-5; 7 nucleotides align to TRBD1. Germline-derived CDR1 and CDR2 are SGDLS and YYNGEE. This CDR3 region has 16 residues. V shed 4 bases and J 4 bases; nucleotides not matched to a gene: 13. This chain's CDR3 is CASSPRTDRARETQYF. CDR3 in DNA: TGTGCCAGCAGCCCAAGGACAGACAGGGCGAGAGAGACCCAGTACTTC.

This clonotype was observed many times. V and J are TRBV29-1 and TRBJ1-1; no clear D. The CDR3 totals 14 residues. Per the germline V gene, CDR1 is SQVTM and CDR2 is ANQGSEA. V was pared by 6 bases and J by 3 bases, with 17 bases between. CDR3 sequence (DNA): TGCAGCGTCACCAGGAGCAAATTGGACACTGAAGCTTTCTTT. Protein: CSVTRSKLDTEAFF.

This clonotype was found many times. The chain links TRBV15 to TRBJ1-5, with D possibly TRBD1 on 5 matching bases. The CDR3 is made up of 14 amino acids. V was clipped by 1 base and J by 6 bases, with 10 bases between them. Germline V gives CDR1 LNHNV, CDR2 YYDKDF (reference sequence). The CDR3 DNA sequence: TGTGCCACCAGCAGAGGAGGGGAAGTTCAGCCCCAGCATTTT. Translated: CATSRGGEVQPQHF.

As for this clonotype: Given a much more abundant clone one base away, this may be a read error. CDR3 in amino acids: CASSLYGSYNEQYF. The CDR3 region has the DNA TGTGCCAGCAGCTTATATGGCAGCTACAATGAGCAGTACTTC. The genes are TRBV7-3 and TRBJ2-7; D unresolved. The germline V gene has CDR1 SGHTA and CDR2 FQGTGA. CDR3 length: 14 residues. V gave up 2 bases and J gave up 7 bases, with 15 bases separating them.

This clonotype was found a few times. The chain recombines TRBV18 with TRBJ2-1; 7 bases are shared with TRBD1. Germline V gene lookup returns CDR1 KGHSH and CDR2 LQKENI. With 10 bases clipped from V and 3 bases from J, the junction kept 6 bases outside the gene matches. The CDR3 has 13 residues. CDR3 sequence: CATRTGDYNEQFF. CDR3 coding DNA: TGTGCCACTCGAACAGGGGACTACAATGAGCAGTTCTTC.

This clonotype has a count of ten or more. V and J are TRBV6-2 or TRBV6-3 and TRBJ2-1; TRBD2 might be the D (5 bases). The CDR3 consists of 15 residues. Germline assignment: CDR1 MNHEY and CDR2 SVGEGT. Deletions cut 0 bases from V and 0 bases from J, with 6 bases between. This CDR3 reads CASSYSAGSYNEQFF. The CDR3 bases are TGTGCCAGCAGTTACTCCGCGGGCTCCTACAATGAGCAGTTCTTC.

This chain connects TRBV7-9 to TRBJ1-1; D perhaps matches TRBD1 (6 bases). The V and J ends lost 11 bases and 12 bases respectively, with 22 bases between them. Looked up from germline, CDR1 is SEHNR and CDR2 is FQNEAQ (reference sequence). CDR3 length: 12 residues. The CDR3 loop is CAGGRGGDLSFF. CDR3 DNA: TGTGCCGGGGGAAGGGGGGGCGACCTCTCTTTCTTT.

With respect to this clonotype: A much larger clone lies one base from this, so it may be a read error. This CDR3 is CASCHRGTEQYF. In DNA, the CDR3 is TGTGCCAGCTGCCACAGGGGGACCGAGCAGTACTTC. The chain joins TRBV12-3 or TRBV12-4 to TRBJ2-7, with 8 nucleotides matching TRBD1. V dropped 8 bases and J dropped 6; count of bases not matched to a gene: 6. The CDR3 is 12 residues long.

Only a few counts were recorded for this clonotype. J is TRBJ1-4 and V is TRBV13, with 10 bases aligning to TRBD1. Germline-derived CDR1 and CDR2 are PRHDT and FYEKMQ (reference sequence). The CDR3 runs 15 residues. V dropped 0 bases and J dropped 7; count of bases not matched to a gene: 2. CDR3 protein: CASSLGRTGGEKLFF. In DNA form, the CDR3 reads TGTGCCAGCAGCTTAGGTCGGACAGGGGGTGAAAAACTGTTTTTT.

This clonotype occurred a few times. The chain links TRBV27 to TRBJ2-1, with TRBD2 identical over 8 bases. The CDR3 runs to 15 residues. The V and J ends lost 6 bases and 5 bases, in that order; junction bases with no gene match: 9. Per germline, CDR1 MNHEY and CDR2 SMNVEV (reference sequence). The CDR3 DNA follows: TGTGCCAGCAGCCGACCGGGACTAGAAAACAATGAGCAGTTCTTC. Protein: CASSRPGLENNEQFF.

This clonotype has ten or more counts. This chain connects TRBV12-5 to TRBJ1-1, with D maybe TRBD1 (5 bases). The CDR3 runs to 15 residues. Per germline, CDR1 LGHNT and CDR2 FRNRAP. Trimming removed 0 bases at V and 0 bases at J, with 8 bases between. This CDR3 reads CASGLVQAVNTEAFF. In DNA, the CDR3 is TGTGCTAGTGGTTTGGTACAGGCCGTGAACACTGAAGCTTTCTTT.

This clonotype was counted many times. The CDR3 region is CATREDSNQPQHF. Here the CDR3 DNA reads TGTGCCACCAGGGAGGACAGCAATCAGCCCCAGCATTTT. The chain has TRBV12-3 or TRBV12-4 and TRBJ1-5; a possible D gene is TRBD1 (5 bases). The CDR3 sequence is 13 residues long. The germline V and J ends were trimmed by 10 bases and 1 base, with 11 bases remaining between them.

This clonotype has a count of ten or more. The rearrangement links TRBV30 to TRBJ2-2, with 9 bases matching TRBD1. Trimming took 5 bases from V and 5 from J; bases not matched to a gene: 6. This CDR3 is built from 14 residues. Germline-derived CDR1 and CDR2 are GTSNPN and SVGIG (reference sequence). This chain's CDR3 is CAWGGQGRTGELFF. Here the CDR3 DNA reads TGTGCCTGGGGGGGACAGGGCAGGACCGGGGAGCTGTTTTTT. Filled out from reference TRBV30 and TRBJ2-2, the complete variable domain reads SQTIHQWPATLVQPVGSPLSLECTVEGTSNPNLYWYRQAAGRGLQLLFYSVGIGQISSEVPQNLSASRPQDRQFILSSKKLLLSDSGFYLCAWGGQGRTGELFFGEGSRLTVL.

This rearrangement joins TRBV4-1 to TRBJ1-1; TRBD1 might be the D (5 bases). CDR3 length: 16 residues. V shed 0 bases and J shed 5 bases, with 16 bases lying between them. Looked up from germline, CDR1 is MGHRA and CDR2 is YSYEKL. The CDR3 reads CASSQDGWGRGTEAFF. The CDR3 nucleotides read TGCGCCAGCAGCCAAGATGGCTGGGGGAGGGGAACTGAAGCTTTCTTT.

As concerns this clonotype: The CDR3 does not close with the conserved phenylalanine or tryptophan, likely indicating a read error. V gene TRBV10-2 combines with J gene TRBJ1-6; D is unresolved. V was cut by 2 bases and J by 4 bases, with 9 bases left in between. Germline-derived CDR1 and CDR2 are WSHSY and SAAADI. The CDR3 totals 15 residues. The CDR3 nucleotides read TGCGCCAGCAGTGAGGTCGACGGTTATAATTCACCCCTCCACCTT. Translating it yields CASSEVDGYNSPLHL.

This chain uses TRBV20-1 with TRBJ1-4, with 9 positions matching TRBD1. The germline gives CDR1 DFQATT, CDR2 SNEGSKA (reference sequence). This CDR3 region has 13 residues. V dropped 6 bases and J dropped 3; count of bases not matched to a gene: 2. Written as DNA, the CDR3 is TGCAGTGCCGGGACAGGGCCTAATGAAAAACTGTTTTTT. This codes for CSAGTGPNEKLFF.

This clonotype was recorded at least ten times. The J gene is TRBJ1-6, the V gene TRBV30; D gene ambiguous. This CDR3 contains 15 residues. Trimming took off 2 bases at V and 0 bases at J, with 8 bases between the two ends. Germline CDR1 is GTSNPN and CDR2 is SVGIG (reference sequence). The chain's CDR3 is CAWSLGVSYNSPLHF. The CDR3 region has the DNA TGTGCCTGGAGTCTTGGGGTCTCCTATAATTCACCCCTCCACTTT.

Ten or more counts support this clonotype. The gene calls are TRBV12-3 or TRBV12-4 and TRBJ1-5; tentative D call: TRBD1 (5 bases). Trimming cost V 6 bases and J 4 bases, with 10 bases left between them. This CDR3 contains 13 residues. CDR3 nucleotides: TGTGCCAGCAGAGGGACGGTAAATCAGCCCCAGCATTTT. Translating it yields CASRGTVNQPQHF.

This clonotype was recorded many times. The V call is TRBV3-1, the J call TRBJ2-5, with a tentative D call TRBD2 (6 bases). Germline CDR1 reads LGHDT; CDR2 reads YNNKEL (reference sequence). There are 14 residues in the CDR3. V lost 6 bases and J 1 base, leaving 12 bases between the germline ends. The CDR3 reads CASRTGAAQETQYF. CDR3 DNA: TGTGCCAGCAGGACGGGAGCAGCCCAAGAGACCCAGTACTTC.

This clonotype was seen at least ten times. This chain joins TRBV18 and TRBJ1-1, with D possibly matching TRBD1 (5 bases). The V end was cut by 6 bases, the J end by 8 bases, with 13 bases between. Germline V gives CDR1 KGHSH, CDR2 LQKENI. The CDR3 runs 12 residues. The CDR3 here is CASSRPQGEAFF. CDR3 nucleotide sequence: TGTGCCAGCTCGCGACCCCAGGGCGAAGCTTTCTTT.

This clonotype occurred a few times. The DNA of the CDR3 is TGTGCCAGCAGCCCGGTGGGGAATGGGCAAGAGACCCAGTACTTC. Protein: CASSPVGNGQETQYF. This chain links TRBV9 with TRBJ2-5; D not resolved. Trimming removed 4 bases from V and 2 bases from J, with 15 bases in between. Germline V lookup: CDR1 SGDLS, CDR2 YYNGEE. The CDR3 spans 15 residues.

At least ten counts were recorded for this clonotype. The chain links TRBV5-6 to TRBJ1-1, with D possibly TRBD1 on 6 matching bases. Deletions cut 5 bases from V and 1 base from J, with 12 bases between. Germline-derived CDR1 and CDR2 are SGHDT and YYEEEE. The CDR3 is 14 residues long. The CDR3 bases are TGTGCCAGCAGTTATGGGACAACGAACACTGAAGCTTTCTTT. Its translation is CASSYGTTNTEAFF.

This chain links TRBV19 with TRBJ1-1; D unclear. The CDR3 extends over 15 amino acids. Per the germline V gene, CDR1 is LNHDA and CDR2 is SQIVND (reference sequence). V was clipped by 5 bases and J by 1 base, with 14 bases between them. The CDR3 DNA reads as TGTGCCAGTAGTCTTGAGTGGGTAGGGAACACTGAAGCTTTCTTT. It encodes CASSLEWVGNTEAFF.